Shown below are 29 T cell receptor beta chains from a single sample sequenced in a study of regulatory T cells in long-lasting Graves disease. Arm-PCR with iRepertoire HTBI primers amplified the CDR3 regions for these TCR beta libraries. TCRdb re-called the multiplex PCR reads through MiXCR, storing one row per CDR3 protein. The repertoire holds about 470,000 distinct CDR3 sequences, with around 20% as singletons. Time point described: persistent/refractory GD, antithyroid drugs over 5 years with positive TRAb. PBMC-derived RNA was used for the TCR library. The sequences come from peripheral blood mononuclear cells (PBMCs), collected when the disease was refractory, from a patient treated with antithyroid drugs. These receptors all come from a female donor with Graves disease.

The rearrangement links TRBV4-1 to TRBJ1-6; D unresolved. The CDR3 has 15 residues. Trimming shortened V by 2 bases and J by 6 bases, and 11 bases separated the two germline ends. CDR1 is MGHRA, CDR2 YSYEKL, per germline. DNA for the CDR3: TGCGCCAGCAGCCAACCTATAGGGAGTAATTCACCCCTCCACTTT. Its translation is CASSQPIGSNSPLHF.

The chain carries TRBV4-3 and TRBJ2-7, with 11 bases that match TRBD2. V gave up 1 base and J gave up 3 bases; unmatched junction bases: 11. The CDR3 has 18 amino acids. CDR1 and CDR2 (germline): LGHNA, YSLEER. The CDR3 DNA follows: TGCGCCAGCAGCCAAGTCCTAGCGGGAGGTACAATAGGCTACGAGCAGTACTTC. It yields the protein CASSQVLAGGTIGYEQYF.

The CDR3 loop reads CASSPGASEQYF. The CDR3, as DNA: TGTGCCAGCAGCCCAGGGGCGTCAGAGCAGTACTTC. The J gene is TRBJ2-7, the V gene TRBV7-6, with D possibly matching TRBD1 (6 bases). This CDR3 spans 12 amino acids. V was shortened by 5 bases and J by 7 bases, with 12 bases between the two germline ends. The germline CDR1 and CDR2 sequences are SGHVS and FNYEAQ.

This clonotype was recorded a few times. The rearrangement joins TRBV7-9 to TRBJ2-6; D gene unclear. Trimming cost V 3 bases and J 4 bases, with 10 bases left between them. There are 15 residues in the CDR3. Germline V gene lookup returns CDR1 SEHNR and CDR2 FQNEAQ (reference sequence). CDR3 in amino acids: CASSFRPSGANVLTF. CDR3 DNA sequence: TGTGCCAGCAGCTTCAGGCCTTCGGGGGCCAACGTCCTGACTTTC.

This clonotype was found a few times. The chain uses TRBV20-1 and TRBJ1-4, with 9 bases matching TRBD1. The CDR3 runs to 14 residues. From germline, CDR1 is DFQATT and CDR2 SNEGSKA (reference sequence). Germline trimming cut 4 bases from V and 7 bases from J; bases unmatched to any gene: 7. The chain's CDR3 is CSAINRDRAEKLFF. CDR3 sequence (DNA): TGCAGTGCTATCAACCGGGACAGGGCTGAAAAACTGTTTTTT.

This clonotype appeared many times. This chain's CDR3 is CASSIDRTLPYEQYF. The DNA for the CDR3 is TGTGCCAGCAGCATTGACAGGACCCTTCCCTACGAGCAGTACTTC. The J gene is TRBJ2-7, the V gene TRBV7-2; tentatively, D is TRBD1 (6 bases). V was cut by 5 bases and J by 2 bases, with 16 bases left in between. CDR3 length: 15 amino acids. Germline loops: CDR1 SGHTA, CDR2 FQGNSA.

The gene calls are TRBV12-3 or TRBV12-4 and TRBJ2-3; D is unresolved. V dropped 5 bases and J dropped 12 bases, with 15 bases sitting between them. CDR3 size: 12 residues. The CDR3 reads CASSPTGVVQYF. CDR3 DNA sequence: TGTGCCAGCAGTCCAACCGGCGTCGTCCAGTATTTT.

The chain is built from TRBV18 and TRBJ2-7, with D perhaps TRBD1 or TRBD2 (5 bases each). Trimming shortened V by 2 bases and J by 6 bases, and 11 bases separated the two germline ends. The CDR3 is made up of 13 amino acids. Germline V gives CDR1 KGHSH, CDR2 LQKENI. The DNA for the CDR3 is TGTGCCAGCTCACCAAACCAGGGAGTCGAGCAGTACTTC. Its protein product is CASSPNQGVEQYF.

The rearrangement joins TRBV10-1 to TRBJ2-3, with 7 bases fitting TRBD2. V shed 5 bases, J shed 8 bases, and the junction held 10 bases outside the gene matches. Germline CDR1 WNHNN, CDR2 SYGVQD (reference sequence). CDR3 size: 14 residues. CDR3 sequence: CASSSDSGYSTQYF. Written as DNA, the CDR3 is TGCGCCAGCAGTTCCGATAGCGGGTATAGTACGCAGTATTTT.

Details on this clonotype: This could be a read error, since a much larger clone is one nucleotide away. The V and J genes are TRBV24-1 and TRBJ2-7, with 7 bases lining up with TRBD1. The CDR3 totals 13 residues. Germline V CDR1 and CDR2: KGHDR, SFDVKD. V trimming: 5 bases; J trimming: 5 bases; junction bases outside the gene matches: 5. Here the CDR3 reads CATSGPDRDEQYF. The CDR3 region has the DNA TGTGCCACCAGTGGACCTGACAGGGACGAGCAGTACTTC.

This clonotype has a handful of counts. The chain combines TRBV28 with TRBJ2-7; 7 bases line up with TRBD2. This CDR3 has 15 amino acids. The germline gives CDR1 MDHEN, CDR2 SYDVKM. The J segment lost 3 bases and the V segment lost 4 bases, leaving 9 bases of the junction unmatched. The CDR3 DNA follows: TGTGCCAGCAGTTCCCTGGGGGGGACCCGCTACGAGCAGTACTTC. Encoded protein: CASSSLGGTRYEQYF.

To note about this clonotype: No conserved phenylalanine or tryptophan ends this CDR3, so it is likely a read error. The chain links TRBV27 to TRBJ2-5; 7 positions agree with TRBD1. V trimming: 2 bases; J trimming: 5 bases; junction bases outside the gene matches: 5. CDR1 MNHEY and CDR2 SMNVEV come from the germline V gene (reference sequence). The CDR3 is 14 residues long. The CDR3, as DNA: TGTGCCAGCAGTTTAGAAGGGGGCCGGGAGACCCAGTACCTC. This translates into CASSLEGGRETQYL.

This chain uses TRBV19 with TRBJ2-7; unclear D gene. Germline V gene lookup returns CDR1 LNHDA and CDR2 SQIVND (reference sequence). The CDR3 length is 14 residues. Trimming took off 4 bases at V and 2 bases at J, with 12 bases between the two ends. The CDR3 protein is CASSTLSGPYEQYF. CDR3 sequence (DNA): TGTGCCAGTAGTACCCTGAGTGGCCCCTACGAGCAGTACTTC.

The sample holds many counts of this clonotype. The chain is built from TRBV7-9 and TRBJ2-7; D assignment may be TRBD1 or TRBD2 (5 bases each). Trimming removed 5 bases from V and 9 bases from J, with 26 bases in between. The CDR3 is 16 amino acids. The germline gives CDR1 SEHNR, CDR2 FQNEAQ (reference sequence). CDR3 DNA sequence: TGTGCCAGCAGCAGGGGTGGGGGACCCGGACCTACGAGGCAGTACTTC. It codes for CASSRGGGPGPTRQYF.

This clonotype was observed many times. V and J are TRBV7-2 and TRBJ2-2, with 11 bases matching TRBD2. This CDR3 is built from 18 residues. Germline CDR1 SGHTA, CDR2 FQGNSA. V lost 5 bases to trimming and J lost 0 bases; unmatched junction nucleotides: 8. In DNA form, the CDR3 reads TGTGCCAGCAGCCTCCGACTAGCGGGAAACGCGAACACCGGGGAGCTGTTTTTT. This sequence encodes CASSLRLAGNANTGELFF.

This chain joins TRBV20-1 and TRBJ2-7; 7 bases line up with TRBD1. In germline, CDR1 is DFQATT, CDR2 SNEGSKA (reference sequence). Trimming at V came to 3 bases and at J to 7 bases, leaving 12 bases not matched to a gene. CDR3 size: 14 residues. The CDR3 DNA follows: TGCAGTGCTAGTTCTCCACAGGGGTTGTTAGAGCAGTACTTC. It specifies CSASSPQGLLEQYF.

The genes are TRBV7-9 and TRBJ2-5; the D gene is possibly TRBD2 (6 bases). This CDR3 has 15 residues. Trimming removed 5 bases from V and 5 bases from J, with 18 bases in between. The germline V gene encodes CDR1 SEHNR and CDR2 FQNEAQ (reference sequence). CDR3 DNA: TGTGCCAGCAGCCCGAGGCGGGGCCCGGGGGAGACCCAGTACTTC. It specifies CASSPRRGPGETQYF.

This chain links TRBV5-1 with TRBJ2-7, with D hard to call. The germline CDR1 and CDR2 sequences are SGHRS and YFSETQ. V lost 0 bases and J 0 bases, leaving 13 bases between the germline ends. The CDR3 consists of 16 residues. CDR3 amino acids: CASSLAETFYSYEQYF. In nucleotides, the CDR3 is TGCGCCAGCAGCTTGGCTGAAACATTTTACTCCTACGAGCAGTACTTC. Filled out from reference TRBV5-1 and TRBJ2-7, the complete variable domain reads KAGVTQTPRYLIKTRGQQVTLSCSPISGHRSVSWYQQTPGQGLQFLFEYFSETQRNKGNFPGRFSGRQFSNSRSEMNVSTLELGDSALYLCASSLAETFYSYEQYFGPGTRLTVT.

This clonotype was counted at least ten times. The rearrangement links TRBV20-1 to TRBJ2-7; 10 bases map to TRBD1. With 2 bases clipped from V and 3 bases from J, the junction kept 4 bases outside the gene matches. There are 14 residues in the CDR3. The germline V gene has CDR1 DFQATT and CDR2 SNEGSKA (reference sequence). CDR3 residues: CSARTGTGVYEQYF. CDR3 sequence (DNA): TGCAGTGCTAGAACCGGGACAGGGGTCTACGAGCAGTACTTC.

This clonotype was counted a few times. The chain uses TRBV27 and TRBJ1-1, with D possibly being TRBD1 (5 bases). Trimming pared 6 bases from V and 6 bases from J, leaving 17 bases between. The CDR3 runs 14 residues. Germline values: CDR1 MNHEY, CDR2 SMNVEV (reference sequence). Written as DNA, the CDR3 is TGTGCCAGCAGCTCCCCAGGGTGGGGTGCTGAAGCTTTCTTT. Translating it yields CASSSPGWGAEAFF.

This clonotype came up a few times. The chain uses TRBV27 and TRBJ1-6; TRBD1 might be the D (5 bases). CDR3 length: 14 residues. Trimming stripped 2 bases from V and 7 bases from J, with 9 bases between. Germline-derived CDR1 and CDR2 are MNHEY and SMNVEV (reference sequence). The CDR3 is CASSLGTLNSPLHF. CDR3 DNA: TGTGCCAGCAGTTTAGGGACTTTAAATTCACCCCTCCACTTT.

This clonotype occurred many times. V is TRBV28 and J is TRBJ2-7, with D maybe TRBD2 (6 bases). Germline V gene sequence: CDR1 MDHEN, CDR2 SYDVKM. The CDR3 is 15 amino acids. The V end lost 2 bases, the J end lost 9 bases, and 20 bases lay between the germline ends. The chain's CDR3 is CASSLPLVTAGRQYF. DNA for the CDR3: TGTGCCAGCAGTTTACCCTTAGTGACAGCGGGCCGGCAGTACTTC.

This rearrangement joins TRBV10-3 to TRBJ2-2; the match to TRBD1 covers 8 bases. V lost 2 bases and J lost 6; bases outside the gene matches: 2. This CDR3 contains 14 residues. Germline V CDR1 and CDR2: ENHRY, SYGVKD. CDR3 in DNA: TGTGCCATCAGTGAGCAGGGGGCGCCCGGGGAGCTGTTTTTT. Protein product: CAISEQGAPGELFF.

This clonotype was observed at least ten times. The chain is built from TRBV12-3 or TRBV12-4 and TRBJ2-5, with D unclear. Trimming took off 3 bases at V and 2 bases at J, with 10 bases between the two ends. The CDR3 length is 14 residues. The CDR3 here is CASSFRRRQETQYF. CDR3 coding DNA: TGTGCCAGCAGTTTCCGGCGGCGGCAAGAGACCCAGTACTTC.

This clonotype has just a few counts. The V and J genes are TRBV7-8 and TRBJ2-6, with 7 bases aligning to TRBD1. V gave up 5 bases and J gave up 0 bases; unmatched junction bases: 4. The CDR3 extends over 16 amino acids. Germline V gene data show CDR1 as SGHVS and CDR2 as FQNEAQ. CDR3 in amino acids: CASSHDRDSGANVLTF. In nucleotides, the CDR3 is TGTGCCAGCAGCCACGACAGGGACTCTGGGGCCAACGTCCTGACTTTC.

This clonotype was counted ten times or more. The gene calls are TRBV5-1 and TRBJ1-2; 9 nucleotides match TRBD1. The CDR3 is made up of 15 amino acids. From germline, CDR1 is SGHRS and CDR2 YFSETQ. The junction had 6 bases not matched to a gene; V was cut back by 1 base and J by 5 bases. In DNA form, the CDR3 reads TGCGCCAGCAGCTTGACAGGGGGCACTGCTTATGGCTACACCTTC. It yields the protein CASSLTGGTAYGYTF.

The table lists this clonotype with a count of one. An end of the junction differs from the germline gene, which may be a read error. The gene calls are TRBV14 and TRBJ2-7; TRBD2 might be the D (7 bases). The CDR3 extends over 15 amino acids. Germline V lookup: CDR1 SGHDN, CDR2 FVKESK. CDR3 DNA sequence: TGTGCCAGCAGCTCAAGGGGGAGGGGAGTCCCGGTACAGTGCTTC. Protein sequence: CASSSRGRGVPVQCF.

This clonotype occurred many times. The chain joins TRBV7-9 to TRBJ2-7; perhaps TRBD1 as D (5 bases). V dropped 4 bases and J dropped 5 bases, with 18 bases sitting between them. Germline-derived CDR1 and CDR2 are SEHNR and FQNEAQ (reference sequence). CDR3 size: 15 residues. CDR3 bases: TGTGCCAGCAGCTACGATGGGGCCACGGAGAACGAGCAGTACTTC. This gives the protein CASSYDGATENEQYF.

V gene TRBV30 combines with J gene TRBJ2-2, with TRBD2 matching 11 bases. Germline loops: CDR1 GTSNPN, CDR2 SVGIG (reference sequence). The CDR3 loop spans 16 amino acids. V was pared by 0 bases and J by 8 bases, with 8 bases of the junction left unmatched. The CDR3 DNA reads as TGTGCCTGGAGTGTATCACTAGCGGGAGTGGCAGGGGAGCTGTTTTTT. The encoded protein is CAWSVSLAGVAGELFF. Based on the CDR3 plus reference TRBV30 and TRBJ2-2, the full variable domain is SQTIHQWPATLVQPVGSPLSLECTVEGTSNPNLYWYRQAAGRGLQLLFYSVGIGQISSEVPQNLSASRPQDRQFILSSKKLLLSDSGFYLCAWSVSLAGVAGELFFGEGSRLTVL.